The T cell receptor (beta chain) under discussion was sequenced for a study of patients and donors after allogeneic stem cell transplantation (dated by TCRdb to the early 2020s). CDR1 LGHNA and CDR2 YSLEER are derived from the germline V gene. Compared with germline, V lacks 1 base and J lacks 7 bases; bases without a gene match: 6. The CDR3 contains 14 residues, cysteine and phenylalanine counted. Only the CDR3 portion is preserved as DNA: 42 bases, with reading frame beginning at the first base. To prepare the library, RT-PCR was applied. The instrument was a NextSeq 550. TCRdb trimmed the raw reads at Q25, called clones with MiXCR and kept productive beta chains. Each entry is one CDR3 protein sequence, shown with its most common DNA and genes. For this sample the table gives over 150,000 distinct CDR3 sequences, of which over 25% were detected only once. The ten largest clones take up around 3.3% of the sample.

In the case of this clonotype: Its recognized antigen is unknown. No base qualities exist here, and no much larger clone lies one base off it.

This sequence was found in a human donor who was either an allogeneic HSCT recipient or a stem cell or donor lymphocyte infusion donor (not recorded which). It is not recorded whose cells these are; they may come from a transplant donor. This chain joins TRBV4-3 to TRBJ1-2, and 7 junction bases match TRBD1. The sample consisted of blood, either unsorted or a sorted T cell fraction (not recorded which). At the DNA level, the sequence is TGCGCCAGCAGCCAAGTAGGGGGCAAGGGTGGCTACACCTTC. This sequence encodes CASSQVGGKGGYTF.